This is a list of T cell receptor beta chains from one sample in a study of cytomegalovirus exposure and HLA in healthy donors. The data were produced by immunoSEQ multiplex PCR, yet TCRdb's version contains in-frame clones alone and is incomplete. The top ten clones hold less than 2.5% of a sample with about 150,000 clones, 85% of them seen once. The sequencing input was PBMCs. These TCRs come from a woman between 18 and 30 years old in good health and CMV-seronegative. The CDR3 runs from the conserved cysteine through the conserved F or W. D genes are given only for firm matches. The size entry is marked missing in some rows and otherwise reads once, few, many or a size class.

J gene,clone size,V gene,CDR3 length,D gene,CDR3 protein,CDR3 DNA
TRBJ2-3,-,TRBV6-5,15,-,CASSYRAGGPDTQYF,TGTGCCAGCAGTTACAGGGCGGGTGGGCCAGATACGCAGTATTTT
TRBJ2-1,-,TRBV7-3,16,TRBD2,CASSPRPAGGYNEQFF,TGTGCCAGCAGCCCGAGGCCCGCGGGAGGTTACAATGAGCAGTTCTTC
TRBJ2-7,-,TRBV11-2,15,TRBD2,CASSTQTSGRSEQYF,TGTGCCAGCAGCACTCAGACTAGCGGAAGAAGCGAGCAGTACTTC
TRBJ1-2,-,TRBV6-5,13,-,CASSYGGGGGYTF,TGTGCCAGCAGTTACGGGGGGGGAGGGGGCTACACCTTC
TRBJ2-2,few,TRBV4-1,16,TRBD2,CASSQEGGLVTGELFF,TGCGCCAGCAGCCAAGAAGGCGGACTAGTGACCGGGGAGCTGTTTTTT
TRBJ2-2,-,TRBV2,15,-,CASSEGTTTTGELFF,TGTGCCAGCAGTGAAGGGACAACGACCACCGGGGAGCTGTTTTTT
TRBJ2-5,-,TRBV7-2,15,TRBD1,CASSTAAGGLETQYF,TGTGCCAGCAGCACCGCAGCAGGGGGCTTGGAGACCCAGTACTTC
TRBJ2-2,-,TRBV4-3,20,TRBD2,CASSQDAPLGAGEITGELFF,TGCGCCAGCAGCCAAGATGCCCCGTTAGGGGCGGGAGAAATCACCGGGGAGCTGTTTTTT
TRBJ1-2,once,TRBV28,15,-,CASSPGQSLNYGYTF,TGTGCCAGCAGTCCAGGACAGAGTTTAAACTATGGCTACACCTTC
TRBJ2-1,few,TRBV29-1,15,TRBD2,CSVESLAGSYNEQFF,TGCAGCGTTGAGAGTCTAGCGGGATCCTACAATGAGCAGTTCTTC
TRBJ2-7,-,TRBV28,16,TRBD1,CASSSPGQGFPYEQYF,TGTGCCAGCAGTTCGCCGGGACAGGGGTTCCCCTACGAGCAGTACTTC
TRBJ2-7,-,TRBV18,14,TRBD1,CASSPGQGTYEQYF,TGTGCCAGCTCACCGGGACAGGGTACCTACGAGCAGTACTTC
TRBJ1-4,-,TRBV4-1,17,-,CASSQEGMGRGNEKLFF,TGCGCCAGCAGCCAAGAAGGAATGGGAAGGGGTAATGAAAAACTGTTTTTT
TRBJ1-5,-,TRBV29-1,15,-,CSVADGLLGNQPQHF,TGCAGCGTTGCGGATGGACTGTTGGGCAATCAGCCCCAGCATTTT
TRBJ2-2,-,TRBV11-2,19,TRBD2,CASSLGFQRGGTNTGELFF,TGTGCCAGCAGCTTAGGCTTCCAGCGGGGGGGGACGAACACCGGGGAGCTGTTTTTT
TRBJ2-7,-,TRBV7-9,13,-,CASSFAGRYEQYF,TGTGCCAGCAGTTTCGCGGGTCGATACGAGCAGTACTTC
TRBJ1-5,-,TRBV10-3,14,-,CAIRDPGSSQPQHF,TGTGCCATCAGAGATCCGGGGTCGAGTCAGCCCCAGCATTTT
TRBJ2-4,-,TRBV6-5,14,TRBD2,CASSKREWANIQYF,TGTGCCAGCAGTAAGCGGGAGTGGGCAAACATTCAGTACTTC
TRBJ2-7,-,TRBV10-3,15,TRBD1,CAISDLGQGSHEQYF,TGTGCCATCAGTGATCTGGGACAGGGGTCCCACGAGCAGTACTTC
TRBJ2-7,-,TRBV29-1,14,TRBD2,CSVVPSGSRNEQYF,TGCAGCGTTGTTCCTAGCGGGAGTCGGAACGAGCAGTACTTC
TRBJ1-2,-,TRBV18,16,-,CASSPPLSGKNYGYTF,TGTGCCAGCTCACCACCTTTGTCAGGGAAGAACTATGGCTACACCTTC
TRBJ2-7,once,TRBV5-1,16,TRBD2,CASSGRTSGSSYEQYF,TGCGCCAGCAGCGGACGGACTAGCGGAAGCTCCTACGAGCAGTACTTC
TRBJ1-6,-,TRBV7-9,18,-,CASSLWTDPSSYNSPLHF,TGTGCCAGCAGCTTATGGACAGACCCGAGCTCCTATAATTCACCCCTCCACTTT
TRBJ2-7,-,TRBV9,15,TRBD2,CASSVTSGSAHEQYF,TGTGCCAGCAGCGTAACTAGCGGGAGCGCCCACGAGCAGTACTTC
TRBJ2-5,-,TRBV25-1,13,-,CASSVGDQETQYF,TGTGCCAGCAGTGTCGGGGACCAAGAGACCCAGTACTTC
TRBJ1-1,-,TRBV28,14,-,CASNTGGLDTEAFF,TGTGCCAGCAATACCGGGGGTCTGGACACTGAAGCTTTCTTT
TRBJ2-7,-,TRBV10-2,16,-,CASSDSRRAPSYEQYF,TGCGCCAGCAGTGATTCGCGGCGGGCCCCATCCTACGAGCAGTACTTC
TRBJ2-7,-,TRBV28,12,-,CASSLRRYEQYF,TGTGCCAGCAGTTTAAGGCGGTACGAGCAGTACTTC
TRBJ1-5,once,TRBV7-2,15,-,CASSFYRDSNQPQHF,TGTGCCAGCAGCTTTTACAGGGATAGCAATCAGCCCCAGCATTTT
TRBJ2-1,-,TRBV7-2,13,TRBD1,CASSLGGGPEQFF,TGTGCCAGCAGCTTAGGAGGGGGCCCGGAGCAGTTCTTC
TRBJ2-7,-,TRBV6-6,16,TRBD2,CASSYTVQRGTYEQYF,TGTGCCAGCAGTTACACGGTCCAGCGGGGGACCTACGAGCAGTACTTC
TRBJ2-5,-,TRBV6-6,13,-,CASSYQARETQYF,TGTGCCAGCAGTTACCAAGCAAGAGAGACCCAGTACTTC
TRBJ2-5,once,TRBV11-2,13,-,CASSQTGQETQYF,TGTGCCAGCAGCCAAACAGGACAAGAGACCCAGTACTTC
TRBJ2-1,-,TRBV10-2,12,-,CASSAPIGEQFF,TGCGCCAGCAGTGCCCCCATCGGGGAGCAGTTCTTC
TRBJ1-4,once,TRBV30,12,-,CAWSGLQEKLFF,TGTGCCTGGAGTGGACTGCAGGAAAAACTGTTTTTT
TRBJ2-5,-,TRBV27,13,-,CASKGFPQETQYF,TGTGCCAGCAAGGGGTTCCCCCAAGAGACCCAGTACTTC
TRBJ2-3,-,TRBV19,14,TRBD2,CASSGAGGAGTQYF,TGTGCCAGTAGTGGGGCGGGGGGTGCGGGTACGCAGTATTTT
TRBJ2-5,-,TRBV4-1,15,TRBD2,CASSQVSSGGETQYF,TGCGCCAGCAGCCAAGTGTCTAGCGGGGGAGAGACCCAGTACTTC
TRBJ1-1,-,TRBV7-7,13,-,CASSTQVGAEAFF,TGTGCTAGCAGCACCCAGGTCGGGGCTGAAGCTTTCTTT
TRBJ1-2,-,TRBV9,15,-,CASSGYRQELWGYTF,TGTGCCAGCAGCGGCTACAGACAGGAACTATGGGGCTACACCTTC
TRBJ1-2,-,TRBV2,13,TRBD1,CAAPPGTGSGYTF,TGTGCCGCCCCGCCCGGGACAGGGAGCGGCTACACCTTC
TRBJ2-7,-,TRBV2,15,-,CASIRRGLTDYEQYF,TGTGCCAGCATCAGGAGGGGGCTTACCGACTACGAGCAGTACTTC
TRBJ1-2,-,TRBV5-4,13,-,CASSLDRVGGYTF,TGTGCCAGCAGCTTGGACCGGGTTGGTGGCTACACCTTC
TRBJ2-7,-,TRBV20-1,11,TRBD1,CSRTTGSEQYF,TGCAGCCGCACGACAGGGAGCGAGCAGTACTTC
TRBJ1-3,-,TRBV7-9,14,-,CASSHRYAGNTIYF,TGTGCCAGCAGCCATCGGTATGCTGGAAACACCATATATTTT
TRBJ1-1,-,TRBV2,13,-,CASMTEVNTEAFF,TGTGCCAGCATGACGGAGGTGAACACTGAAGCTTTCTTT
TRBJ2-3,-,TRBV19,15,TRBD2,CASTGREGVTDTQYF,TGTGCCAGTACGGGGCGGGAGGGTGTGACAGATACGCAGTATTTT
TRBJ2-7,-,TRBV9,15,-,CASSDGGVSSYEQYF,TGTGCCAGCAGCGACGGCGGGGTCAGCTCCTACGAGCAGTACTTC
TRBJ2-7,-,TRBV19,12,-,CASSPFEHEQYF,TGTGCCAGTAGTCCATTTGAGCACGAGCAGTACTTC
TRBJ2-7,-,TRBV30,16,-,CAWNSFQVFVVGEQYF,TGTGCCTGGAATTCCTTCCAGGTCTTCGTAGTTGGCGAGCAGTACTTC
TRBJ2-1,-,TRBV10-3,15,-,CAISTRDSGFNEQFF,TGTGCCATCAGTACCCGGGACTCGGGGTTCAATGAGCAGTTCTTC
TRBJ2-7,-,TRBV5-1,15,TRBD1,CASSSTRTGVHEQYF,TGCGCCAGCAGCTCAACTCGGACAGGGGTCCACGAGCAGTACTTC
TRBJ2-7,-,TRBV28,13,-,CASTPPGTYEQYF,TGTGCCAGCACTCCGCCCGGGACCTACGAGCAGTACTTC
TRBJ2-3,-,TRBV13,18,TRBD2,CASSSTVAGGPSVDTQYF,TGTGCCAGCAGCTCGACCGTAGCGGGAGGGCCCTCGGTAGATACGCAGTATTTT
TRBJ1-2,once,TRBV15,13,-,CATSRSRLPGYTF,TGTGCCACCAGCAGATCCAGATTGCCTGGCTACACCTTC
TRBJ1-6,-,TRBV19,15,TRBD1,CASSSRDRGSEPLHF,TGTGCCAGTAGTTCCCGGGACAGGGGGTCAGAACCCCTCCACTTT
TRBJ2-3,once,TRBV5-1,15,-,CASSFWLSSTDTQYF,TGCGCCAGCAGCTTCTGGCTGTCTAGCACAGATACGCAGTATTTT
TRBJ1-2,once,TRBV2,14,-,CASSAGGGSYGYTF,TGTGCCAGCAGTGCGGGGGGTGGTAGCTATGGCTACACCTTC
TRBJ1-5,-,TRBV30,13,TRBD1,CAWSLTGDQPQHF,TGTGCCTGGAGTTTGACAGGGGATCAGCCCCAGCATTTT